These 6 T cell receptor beta chains came from one sample sequenced in a study of T cells in Graves' hyperthyroidism and ophthalmopathy. The CDR3 regions of TCR beta were amplified from RNA transcripts. The TCR CDR3 first-round RT-PCR relied on the HTBI primer set. TCRdb reanalysed the multiplex PCR reads using MiXCR and keeps one entry per CDR3 protein. The sample lists 450,000 to 500,000 distinct CDR3 sequences; 20% to 25% were seen once. The material sequenced was blood. These TCRs come from a woman in her 70s with Graves' ophthalmopathy.

The chain couples TRBV7-8 to TRBJ1-2; 7 bases line up with TRBD1. J was trimmed by 4 bases and V by 2 bases; bases with no gene match: 7. Germline assignment: CDR1 SGHVS and CDR2 FQNEAQ. The CDR3 contains 15 residues. The CDR3 DNA sequence: TGTGCCAGCAGCTTACGACAGGGAGATAGCTATGGCTACACCTTC. The encoded protein is CASSLRQGDSYGYTF.

The rearrangement uses TRBV20-1 and TRBJ2-1; 8 nucleotides agree with TRBD1. The junction had 9 bases not matched to a gene; V was cut back by 3 bases and J by 2 bases. The V gene's germline CDR1 is DFQATT and CDR2 SNEGSKA (reference sequence). The CDR3 sequence is 16 residues long. The CDR3 loop is CSARTTGTGTYNEQFF. DNA of the CDR3: TGCAGTGCTAGGACCACCGGGACAGGCACCTACAATGAGCAGTTCTTC.

The V call is TRBV9, the J call TRBJ2-5; D remains ambiguous. The CDR3 runs 13 residues. Germline assignment: CDR1 SGDLS and CDR2 YYNGEE. The ends were cut back, 3 bases at V and 3 bases at J, with 9 bases in the middle. The CDR3 coding sequence is TGTGCCAGCAGCGCCCGGGCCGAAGAGACCCAGTACTTC. Encoded protein: CASSARAEETQYF.

The J gene is TRBJ2-7, the V gene TRBV28, with TRBD1 as a possible D gene (6 bases). The CDR3 is 15 amino acids. The V gene lost 5 bases and the J gene lost 2 bases, with 16 bases spanning the gap. Per germline, CDR1 MDHEN and CDR2 SYDVKM. DNA for the CDR3: TGTGCCAGCAGTCCCGTATTGGGGGCTGCCTACGAGCAGTACTTC. It encodes CASSPVLGAAYEQYF.

This clonotype was detected only once. The J gene is TRBJ1-5, the V gene TRBV7-8; D is uncertain. The length of the CDR3 is 15 residues. Germline CDR1 and CDR2: SGHVS and FQNEAQ. The V end was cut by 5 bases, the J end by 3 bases, with 14 bases between. The CDR3 region has the DNA TGTGCCAGCAGCCTACGGGTCGTAAACAATCAGCCCCAGCATTTT. This encodes CASSLRVVNNQPQHF.

J is TRBJ2-1 and V is TRBV11-2, with 9 positions matching TRBD2. The ends lost 4 bases at V and 0 bases at J; junction bases unmatched: 7. The CDR3 runs to 17 residues. The germline CDR1 and CDR2 sequences are SGHAT and FQNNGV. CDR3 residues: CASSSAGGEGSYNEQFF. DNA of the CDR3: TGTGCCAGCAGCTCCGCGGGGGGGGAGGGCTCCTACAATGAGCAGTTCTTC.